This TCR beta chain originates from a study of blood T cell repertoires in COVID-19. Per the original methods: Amplification with reference gene primers provided the estimates of nucleated cell counts. Profiled with immunoSEQ multiplex PCR; TCRdb holds only in-frame clones, not every one. The V and J calls and clone size are taken from that table; D and trimming were inferred from the DNA. The data hold about 190,000 clones, with roughly 80% observed a single time. The CDR3 totals 15 residues. The germline CDR1 and CDR2 sequences are MDHEN and SYDVKM. Trimming took 4 bases from V and 4 from J; bases not matched to a gene: 7.

The sequence was obtained from a woman in her 30s with acute or convalescent COVID-19. V usage is TRBV28 and J usage is TRBJ2-5, with 9 bases lining up with TRBD2. Sequences were obtained from peripheral blood. The CDR3 DNA sequence: TGTGCCAGCAGTTCCCCCCTAGCGGGGATAGAGACCCAGTACTTC. Translated: CASSSPLAGIETQYF.